Presented here are 10 T cell receptor beta chains from one specimen sequenced in a study of T cells after yellow fever vaccination. TCRdb re-derived calls from the 5' RACE reads in MiXCR, one entry per CDR3 protein. The profile shows hundreds of thousands of distinct CDR3 sequences, around 19% of them singletons. The sample was PBMCs, taken before the yellow fever booster vaccination. These receptors originate from a man younger than 30 who received the YFV17D yellow fever vaccine.

The chain is built from TRBV19 and TRBJ1-1; TRBD1 might be the D (6 bases). CDR1 is LNHDA and CDR2 is SQIVND in the germline V gene (reference sequence). The V and J ends lost 4 bases and 6 bases respectively, with 18 bases between them. The CDR3 spans 15 residues. CDR3 sequence (DNA): TGTGCCAGTAGTAAGCTGGACAGAGCAAGCTCTGAAGCTTTCTTT. Protein: CASSKLDRASSEAFF. The whole variable domain, filled in from reference TRBV19 and TRBJ1-1, reads DGGITQSPKYLFRKEGQNVTLSCEQNLNHDAMYWYRQDPGQGLRLIYYSQIVNDFQKGDIAEGYSVSREKKESFPLTVTSAQKNPTAFYLCASSKLDRASSEAFFGQGTRLTVV.

In its sample, this clonotype was seen a few times. The gene calls are TRBV7-9 and TRBJ2-7, with no clear D. V lost 1 base to trimming and J lost 3 bases, with 10 bases between them. This CDR3 comprises 14 residues. In germline, CDR1 is SEHNR, CDR2 FQNEAQ (reference sequence). CDR3 sequence (DNA): TGTGCCAGCAGCTTAGAGCTCGTAAGCTACGAGCAGTACTTC. Translating gives CASSLELVSYEQYF. The full variable domain, rest sourced from reference TRBV7-9 and TRBJ2-7, is DTGVSQNPRHKITKRGQNVTFRCDPISEHNRLYWYRQTLGQGPEFLTYFQNEAQLEKSRLLSDRFSAERPKGSFSTLEIQRTEQGDSAMYLCASSLELVSYEQYFGPGTRLTVT.

The chain carries TRBV5-1 and TRBJ2-6; D unclear. The germline V and J ends were trimmed by 6 bases and 0 bases, with 19 bases remaining between them. CDR3 length: 18 residues. Germline lookup yields CDR1 SGHRS and CDR2 YFSETQ. CDR3 amino acids: CASTPFPLASSGANVLTF. The CDR3 nucleotides read TGCGCCAGCACCCCCTTCCCCCTCGCCTCCTCTGGGGCCAACGTCCTGACTTTC.

This clonotype was counted between two and nine times. The gene calls are TRBV5-4 and TRBJ2-7; no reliable D call. With 0 bases removed from V and 12 bases from J, the gap between germline ends came to 13 bases. The CDR3 runs to 12 residues. Per the germline V gene, CDR1 is SGHNT and CDR2 is YYREEE (reference sequence). CDR3 protein: CASSLAGQFRYF. The CDR3 DNA reads as TGTGCCAGCAGCTTGGCCGGGCAGTTCCGGTACTTC.

This clonotype was seen a few times. The chain couples TRBV7-2 to TRBJ2-1; D ambiguous. Germline V gene data show CDR1 as SGHTA and CDR2 as FQGNSA. The CDR3 contains 16 residues. V lost 4 bases and J lost 7, with 20 bases in between. The CDR3 loop reads CASSSLQWAWLNEQFF. The CDR3 coding sequence is TGTGCCAGCAGCTCCCTACAATGGGCTTGGTTGAATGAGCAGTTCTTC. The complete variable domain, with remaining parts taken from reference TRBV7-2 and TRBJ2-1, reads GAGVSQSPSNKVTEKGKDVELRCDPISGHTALYWYRQSLGQGLEFLIYFQGNSAPDKSGLPSDRFSAERTGGSVSTLTIQRTQQEDSAVYLCASSSLQWAWLNEQFFGPGTRLTVL.

This clonotype has more than one count but fewer than ten. The V and J genes are TRBV5-1 and TRBJ2-1; 8 nucleotides agree with TRBD2. Per germline, CDR1 SGHRS and CDR2 YFSETQ. This CDR3 comprises 14 residues. Trimming at V came to 4 bases and at J to 4 bases, leaving 4 bases not matched to a gene. In DNA, the CDR3 is TGCGCCAGCAGCCCCGGGGGGGGTTACAATGAGCAGTTCTTC. This sequence encodes CASSPGGGYNEQFF.

This clonotype was counted between two and nine times. J is TRBJ1-1 and V is TRBV7-9; a weak D match, TRBD1 (5 bases). The germline CDR1 and CDR2 sequences are SEHNR and FQNEAQ (reference sequence). Trimming removed 8 bases at V and 2 bases at J, with 15 bases between. The CDR3 totals 14 residues. The DNA of the CDR3 is TGTGCCAGCGGTTGGGGGTTCGTCAACACTGAAGCTTTCTTT. Translated: CASGWGFVNTEAFF.

The chain is built from TRBV29-1 and TRBJ2-3, with 9 bases identical to TRBD1. V lost 7 bases to trimming and J lost 2 bases; unmatched junction nucleotides: 10. The V gene's germline CDR1 is SQVTM and CDR2 ANQGSEA. CDR3 length equals 15 residues. CDR3: CSATLGQGTTDTQYF. The CDR3 region has the DNA TGCAGCGCCACCCTCGGACAGGGGACCACAGATACGCAGTATTTT.

V usage is TRBV28 and J usage is TRBJ2-3; 11 bases map to TRBD2. With V trimmed by 2 bases and J by 5 bases, 9 bases remained unmatched. In germline, CDR1 is MDHEN, CDR2 SYDVKM. The CDR3 consists of 17 residues. The CDR3 reads CASSLGTSGGHQDTQYF. CDR3 DNA sequence: TGTGCCAGCAGTTTAGGTACTAGCGGGGGACATCAAGATACGCAGTATTTT.

The chain employs TRBV7-3 and TRBJ1-1; perhaps TRBD1 as D (6 bases). Trimming left V 4 bases short and J 1 base short, with 10 bases between. Germline lookup yields CDR1 SGHTA and CDR2 FQGTGA. The CDR3 covers 14 residues. CDR3 sequence reads: CASSSGVGNTEAFF. Written as DNA, the CDR3 is TGTGCCAGCAGCTCAGGGGTTGGGAACACTGAAGCTTTCTTT. Drawing the rest from reference TRBV7-3 and TRBJ1-1, the complete variable domain is GAGVSQTPSNKVTEKGKYVELRCDPISGHTALYWYRQSLGQGPEFLIYFQGTGAADDSGLPNDRFFAVRPEGSVSTLKIQRTERGDSAVYLCASSSGVGNTEAFFGQGTRLTVV.